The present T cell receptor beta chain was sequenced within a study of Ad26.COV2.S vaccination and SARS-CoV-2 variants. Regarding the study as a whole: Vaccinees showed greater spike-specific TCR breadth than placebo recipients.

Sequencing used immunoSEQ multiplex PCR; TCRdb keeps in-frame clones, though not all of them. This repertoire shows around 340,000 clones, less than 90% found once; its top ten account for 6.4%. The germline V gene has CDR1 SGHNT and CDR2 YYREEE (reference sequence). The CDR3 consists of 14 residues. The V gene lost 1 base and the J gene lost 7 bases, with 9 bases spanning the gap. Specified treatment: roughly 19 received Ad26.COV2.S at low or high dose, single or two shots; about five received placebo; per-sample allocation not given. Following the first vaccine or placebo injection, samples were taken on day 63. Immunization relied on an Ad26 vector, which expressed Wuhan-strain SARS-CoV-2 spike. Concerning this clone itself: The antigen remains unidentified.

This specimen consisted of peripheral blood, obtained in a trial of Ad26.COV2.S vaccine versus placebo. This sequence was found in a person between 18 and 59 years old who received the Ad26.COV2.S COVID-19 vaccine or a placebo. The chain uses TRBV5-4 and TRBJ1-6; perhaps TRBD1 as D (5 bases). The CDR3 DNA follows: TGTGCCAGCAGCTTGTCAGGGACCAATTCACCCCTCCACTTT. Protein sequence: CASSLSGTNSPLHF.